This entry features one T cell receptor beta chain sequence. Generated by immunoSEQ multiplex PCR, the TCRdb table keeps only in-frame clones and is missing some. Here the sample spans 490,000 or so clones, 75% to 90% being singletons. Germline V lookup: CDR1 SEHNR, CDR2 FQNEAQ (reference sequence). This CDR3 is built from 17 residues. V was cut by 4 bases and J by 4 bases, with 21 bases left in between. The data were obtained in a study of blood T cell repertoires in COVID-19. Sequenced input: PBMCs or T cells enriched from blood (not recorded which). This rearrangement joins TRBV7-9 to TRBJ2-3; D is possibly TRBD2 (7 bases). The sequence was collected from a woman aged 55-69 years who had recovered from COVID-19. The CDR3 region is CASSSRGAGSGSDTQYF. The CDR3 DNA sequence: TGTGCCAGCAGCTCCCGGGGGGCCGGTAGCGGCTCAGATACGCAGTATTTT.